This is a list of T cell receptor beta chains from one sample in a study of CD8+ T cells in alopecia areata. Assay used: immunoSEQ multiplex PCR; TCRdb lists only in-frame clones, some missing. The sample records some 25,000 clones, 52% being singletons. Sequenced sample: NKG2D-high CD8+ T cells sorted from blood. Receptors were obtained from a human donor with alopecia areata. CDR3s include the opening cysteine and the closing phenylalanine or tryptophan. Fields, in order: D gene, V gene, clone size, J gene, CDR3 protein, CDR3 DNA. The D gene is left open where the match is weak. Clone size appears in some rows only: once, few, many, or a class for an expanded clone.

>NA|TRBV4-1|NA|TRBJ1-5
CASTPGLYNQPQHF
TGCGCCAGCACCCCGGGCCTGTATAATCAGCCCCAGCATTTT
>NA|TRBV7-6|few|TRBJ2-7
CASSSTEAGREQYF
TGTGCCAGCAGCTCCACAGAGGCCGGACGCGAGCAGTACTTC
>NA|TRBV2|NA|TRBJ2-1
CASSDYNEQFF
TGTGCCAGCAGTGACTACAATGAGCAGTTCTTC
>NA|TRBV6-5|NA|TRBJ2-7
CASSYLPASGYYEQYF
TGTGCCAGCAGTTACTTGCCTGCCTCGGGGTACTACGAGCAGTACTTC
>NA|TRBV27|NA|TRBJ1-2
CASSRGADGYTF
TGTGCCAGCAGTCGGGGGGCGGATGGCTACACCTTC
>TRBD2|TRBV4-1|NA|TRBJ2-1
CASSQSAGIKSYNEQFF
TGCGCCAGCAGCCAATCAGCGGGAATTAAATCCTACAATGAGCAGTTCTTC
>NA|TRBV7-9|few|TRBJ2-5
CASSLLGGDQSKTQYF
TGTGCCAGCAGCTTATTAGGAGGCGATCAGTCTAAGACCCAGTACTTC
>NA|TRBV27|few|TRBJ1-4
CASSLSADEKLFF
TGTGCCAGCAGTTTGAGTGCGGATGAAAAACTGTTTTTT
>NA|TRBV7-9|few|TRBJ2-7
CASSRDLSYEQYF
TGTGCCAGCAGCCGGGACCTCTCCTACGAGCAGTACTTC
>NA|TRBV27|once|TRBJ2-3
CASSVGPSTDTQYF
TGTGCCAGCAGTGTAGGGCCTAGCACAGATACGCAGTATTTT
>NA|TRBV7-9|NA|TRBJ2-1
CASSQEHNEQFF
TGTGCCAGCAGCCAAGAACACAATGAGCAGTTCTTC
>NA|TRBV27|once|TRBJ1-1
CASSFGGNTEAFF
TGTGCCAGCAGTTTCGGGGGGAACACTGAAGCTTTCTTT
>TRBD2|TRBV13|few|TRBJ2-7
CASSGAGTSGMYEQYF
TGTGCCAGCAGCGGCGCCGGGACTAGCGGGATGTACGAGCAGTACTTC
>NA|TRBV7-9|NA|TRBJ1-2
CASESEHATYGYTF
TGTGCCAGCGAATCAGAACACGCAACCTATGGCTACACCTTC
>NA|TRBV7-9|NA|TRBJ2-7
CASSFRYEQYF
TGTGCCAGCAGCTTCCGCTACGAGCAGTACTTC
>TRBD1|TRBV29-1|few|TRBJ2-7
CSVEDPQGGYEQYF
TGCAGCGTTGAAGACCCACAGGGGGGCTACGAGCAGTACTTC
>NA|TRBV7-2|NA|TRBJ2-7
CASSFSASYEQYF
TGTGCCAGCAGCTTCTCTGCTTCCTACGAGCAGTACTTC
>NA|TRBV19|medium-sized|TRBJ2-1
CASTPGSAYNEQFF
TGTGCCAGTACCCCCGGGAGCGCCTACAATGAGCAGTTCTTC
>NA|TRBV5-1|NA|TRBJ1-1
CASSLNSRGTEAFF
TGCGCCAGCAGCTTGAACAGTCGTGGCACTGAAGCTTTCTTT
>TRBD2|TRBV7-9|NA|TRBJ2-7
CASSFPSGRTSSYEQYF
TGTGCCAGCAGCTTTCCTAGCGGGAGGACTAGCTCCTACGAGCAGTACTTC
>TRBD2|TRBV27|NA|TRBJ2-1
CASSLSLGLAGFNEQFF
TGTGCCAGCAGTTTATCTCTCGGACTAGCGGGATTCAATGAGCAGTTCTTC
>NA|TRBV10-3|many|TRBJ2-1
CAISDPGEQFF
TGTGCCATCAGTGATCCCGGTGAGCAGTTCTTC
>NA|TRBV5-6|NA|TRBJ2-7
CASSLEAEEGSYEQYF
TGTGCCAGCAGCTTGGAGGCAGAAGAAGGGTCCTACGAGCAGTACTTC
>NA|TRBV11-3|NA|TRBJ2-4
CASSSGAATRTKNIQYF
TGTGCCAGCAGCTCCGGGGCGGCGACTAGGACCAAAAACATTCAGTACTTC
>NA|TRBV28|NA|TRBJ2-7
CASSFLVLRNTSHYEQYF
TGTGCCAGCAGTTTTCTAGTCTTGCGGAACACGAGCCACTACGAGCAGTACTTC
>TRBD1|TRBV6-1|NA|TRBJ2-7
CASAWWDRGSYEQYF
TGTGCCAGCGCCTGGTGGGACAGAGGCTCCTACGAGCAGTACTTC
>TRBD1|TRBV18|few|TRBJ1-4
CASSPREGQRAIATNEKLFF
TGTGCCAGCTCACCGCGAGAGGGACAGAGGGCAATTGCAACTAATGAAAAACTGTTTTTT
>TRBD1|TRBV11-2|NA|TRBJ2-3
CASSPLGQGRTDTQYF
TGTGCCAGCAGCCCCCTGGGACAGGGTCGGACAGATACGCAGTATTTT